The rows below give T cell receptor beta chains drawn from one sample of a study of monozygotic twins with cystic fibrosis. Assay used: immunoSEQ multiplex PCR; TCRdb lists only in-frame clones, some missing. The table shows fewer than 30,000 clones, with around nine tenths occurring only once. Sequenced input: blood. The receptor set was obtained from a girl aged 2 to 9 with cystic fibrosis. The CDR3 runs from the conserved cysteine through the conserved F or W. The order of the fields is clone size, D gene, V gene, J gene, CDR3 DNA, CDR3 protein. D genes are given only for firm matches. A clone size is listed for some rows: how often the clone was seen (once, few, many), or a class if it is expanded.

size: .
D: TRBD2
V: TRBV5-1
J: TRBJ2-7
DNA: TGCGCCAGCAGCTTGGCTAAGACTAGCGGGAGAGACTACGAGCAGTACTTC
CDR3: CASSLAKTSGRDYEQYF

size: .
D: .
V: TRBV5-1
J: TRBJ2-1
DNA: TGCGCCAGCAGCCGAACTAGGGGTGAGCAGTTCTTC
CDR3: CASSRTRGEQFF

size: .
D: TRBD1
V: TRBV5-1
J: TRBJ1-4
DNA: TGCGCCAGCAGCTTGGATCGGACAGGGGGCTTGGAAAAACTGTTTTTT
CDR3: CASSLDRTGGLEKLFF

size: .
D: TRBD1
V: TRBV30
J: TRBJ1-1
DNA: TGTGCCTGGAGTCGGACAGGGGATGAAGCTTTCTTT
CDR3: CAWSRTGDEAFF

size: .
D: .
V: TRBV7-2
J: TRBJ2-5
DNA: TGTGCCAGCAGCTCCTTTAGGGAGACCCAGTACTTC
CDR3: CASSSFRETQYF

size: once
D: .
V: TRBV30
J: TRBJ1-1
DNA: TGTGCCTGGGCCCGGGATGGACTTCCAGCTTTCTTT
CDR3: CAWARDGLPAFF

size: .
D: .
V: TRBV5-1
J: TRBJ2-7
DNA: TGCGCCAGCAGCAACTCCGGGTATAAAAGCGAGCAGTACTTC
CDR3: CASSNSGYKSEQYF

size: .
D: .
V: TRBV6-1
J: TRBJ1-6
DNA: TGTGCCAGCAGTGAAGAGGTCCCATATCCCTATAATTCACCCCTCCACTTT
CDR3: CASSEEVPYPYNSPLHF

size: .
D: .
V: TRBV5-1
J: TRBJ2-7
DNA: TGCGCCAGCAGCCCGGACCGGGGCCCCCCGATTTACGAGCAGTACTTC
CDR3: CASSPDRGPPIYEQYF

size: .
D: TRBD1
V: TRBV6-6
J: TRBJ1-2
DNA: TGTGCCAGCAGGCCGACAGGGTTCTATGGCTACACCTTC
CDR3: CASRPTGFYGYTF

size: .
D: .
V: TRBV4-1
J: TRBJ2-3
DNA: TGCGCCAGCAGCCAAGCGCCGCCGGGGGGCACCACAGATACGCAGTATTTT
CDR3: CASSQAPPGGTTDTQYF

size: .
D: .
V: TRBV10-3
J: TRBJ2-7
DNA: TGTGCCATCAGTGATACAACCGCCTACGAGCAGTACTTC
CDR3: CAISDTTAYEQYF

size: .
D: .
V: TRBV9
J: TRBJ1-1
DNA: TGTGCCAGCAGCCAAACGGATTGGAACACTGAAGCTTTCTTT
CDR3: CASSQTDWNTEAFF

size: once
D: .
V: TRBV7-3
J: TRBJ2-7
DNA: TGTGCCAGCAGCCGAAATACCTGGGCAGATTCCGAGCAGTACTTC
CDR3: CASSRNTWADSEQYF

size: .
D: TRBD1
V: TRBV6-5
J: TRBJ1-4
DNA: TGTGCCAGCTCGACAGGGCCGAGAGAAAAACTGTTTTTT
CDR3: CASSTGPREKLFF

size: .
D: .
V: TRBV7-2
J: TRBJ2-7
DNA: TGTGCCAGCAGCTTATTGAGGGTTAGCGAGCAGTACTTC
CDR3: CASSLLRVSEQYF

size: .
D: .
V: TRBV7-7
J: TRBJ2-2
DNA: TGTGCCAGCAGATCTAGCGTCGGGGAGCTGTTTTTT
CDR3: CASRSSVGELFF

size: .
D: .
V: TRBV11-1
J: TRBJ1-1
DNA: TGTGCCAGCCGTTCGGGGCGACCCTTGAACACTGAAGCTTTCTTT
CDR3: CASRSGRPLNTEAFF

size: .
D: TRBD1
V: TRBV5-4
J: TRBJ1-2
DNA: TGTGCCAGCAGCTTGGCCGTGGGACAGACACTAAACTATGGCTACACCTTC
CDR3: CASSLAVGQTLNYGYTF

size: .
D: TRBD1
V: TRBV7-9
J: TRBJ1-5
DNA: TGTGCCAGCAGCTTAGGACAAGGGACAGGGAGCAATCAGCCCCAGCATTTT
CDR3: CASSLGQGTGSNQPQHF

size: few
D: TRBD1
V: TRBV10-3
J: TRBJ1-1
DNA: TGTGCCATCCGAACAGGGGACACTGAAGCTTTCTTT
CDR3: CAIRTGDTEAFF

size: few
D: TRBD1
V: TRBV19
J: TRBJ1-4
DNA: TGTGCCAGTAGGGAGGACAGGACTGATGAAAAACTGTTTTTT
CDR3: CASREDRTDEKLFF

size: once
D: .
V: TRBV20-1
J: TRBJ1-1
DNA: TGCAGTGCTAGAGGGGCACTTGAAGCTTTCTTT
CDR3: CSARGALEAFF

size: .
D: TRBD2
V: TRBV7-2
J: TRBJ2-7
DNA: TGTGCCAGCAGCTTAGGGACCGGGACTAGCGTCTACGAGCAGTACTTC
CDR3: CASSLGTGTSVYEQYF

size: .
D: TRBD1
V: TRBV4-2
J: TRBJ1-1
DNA: TGTGCCAGCAGCCAAGGGCAGGGGGCGTTGGAAGCTTTCTTT
CDR3: CASSQGQGALEAFF

size: .
D: .
V: TRBV20-1
J: TRBJ1-5
DNA: TGCAGTGCTAGAGATCAGCCCCAGCATTTT
CDR3: CSARDQPQHF

size: .
D: TRBD1
V: TRBV19
J: TRBJ1-2
DNA: TGTGCCAGTACCCCCCGAGGGACAGGGCCGTTAAGAACCTATGGCTACACCTTC
CDR3: CASTPRGTGPLRTYGYTF

size: .
D: .
V: TRBV9
J: TRBJ1-3
DNA: TGTGCCAGCAGCGGGCCCGAAACCTTTACTGGAAACACCATATATTTT
CDR3: CASSGPETFTGNTIYF

size: .
D: .
V: TRBV30
J: TRBJ2-5
DNA: TGTGCCTGGAGTTGGCAGACCCCGACCCAGTACTTC
CDR3: CAWSWQTPTQYF

size: .
D: TRBD1
V: TRBV6-1
J: TRBJ1-1
DNA: TGTGCCAGCAGTGAGCTTGGACAGGGCGCAAAGGCTTTCTTT
CDR3: CASSELGQGAKAFF

size: .
D: .
V: TRBV4-1
J: TRBJ2-7
DNA: TGCGCCAGCAGCCAAGATTGGTCAACCTACGAGCAGTACTTC
CDR3: CASSQDWSTYEQYF

size: .
D: TRBD1
V: TRBV6-1
J: TRBJ2-7
DNA: TGTGCCAGCAGTGCCACAGGGGTCGAGCAGTACTTC
CDR3: CASSATGVEQYF

size: .
D: .
V: TRBV29-1
J: TRBJ2-2
DNA: TGCAGCGTTAAGGACATTAACACCGGGGAGCTGTTTTTT
CDR3: CSVKDINTGELFF

size: .
D: .
V: TRBV4-2
J: TRBJ2-1
DNA: TGTGCCAGCAGCCAAGAGGTCGGGACAAGCTACAATGAGCAGTTCTTC
CDR3: CASSQEVGTSYNEQFF

size: .
D: .
V: TRBV21-1
J: TRBJ1-1
DNA: TGTGCCAGCAGCATAACGGACAGCACTGAAGCTTTCTTT
CDR3: CASSITDSTEAFF

size: .
D: .
V: TRBV7-6
J: TRBJ2-5
DNA: TGTGCCAGCAGCCCAGTTGGAGGTCCCCGGTACCAAGAGACCCAGTACTTC
CDR3: CASSPVGGPRYQETQYF

size: .
D: TRBD1
V: TRBV18
J: TRBJ1-2
DNA: TGTGCCAGCTCACCACGGGACAGAGTGGAAGCTAACTATGGCTACACCTTC
CDR3: CASSPRDRVEANYGYTF

size: .
D: .
V: TRBV10-3
J: TRBJ2-1
DNA: TGTGCCATCAGTGAGTCGAATAGTAAGGGTGAGCAGTTCTTC
CDR3: CAISESNSKGEQFF

size: .
D: TRBD2
V: TRBV5-1
J: TRBJ2-7
DNA: TGCGCCAGCAGCTTGGGGACTAGCGGCTCCTACGAGCAGTACTTC
CDR3: CASSLGTSGSYEQYF

size: .
D: .
V: TRBV2
J: TRBJ2-1
DNA: TGTGCCAGCAGTGAAGTGGGACTTCACAATGAGCAGTTCTTC
CDR3: CASSEVGLHNEQFF

size: .
D: TRBD2
V: TRBV5-1
J: TRBJ2-7
DNA: TGCGCCAGCAGCTCTCATCAGACTAGCCGCTACGAGCAGTACTTC
CDR3: CASSSHQTSRYEQYF

size: .
D: .
V: TRBV11-2
J: TRBJ1-2
DNA: TGTGCCAGCAGCTTAGTCCGGGGTCGCCATGGCTACACCTTC
CDR3: CASSLVRGRHGYTF

size: .
D: .
V: TRBV18
J: TRBJ2-5
DNA: TGTGCCAGCTCACCTCTGGCGGGGGCCATAGAGACCCAGTACTTC
CDR3: CASSPLAGAIETQYF

size: .
D: .
V: TRBV7-2
J: TRBJ2-7
DNA: TGTGCCAGCAGCGTGCGAGGATCGGGGCAGCCCTCCTACGAGCAGTACTTC
CDR3: CASSVRGSGQPSYEQYF

size: few
D: TRBD1
V: TRBV6-1
J: TRBJ2-7
DNA: TGTGCCAGCTTCGGGGGACAGGGTACCTACGAGCAGTACTTC
CDR3: CASFGGQGTYEQYF

size: .
D: .
V: TRBV30
J: TRBJ2-3
DNA: TGTGCCTGGGGGCGGGGAAGCACAGATACGCAGTATTTT
CDR3: CAWGRGSTDTQYF

size: .
D: .
V: TRBV9
J: TRBJ1-6
DNA: TGTGCCAGCAGCGTTGGGCCCCGAAATTCACCCCTCCACTTT
CDR3: CASSVGPRNSPLHF

size: once
D: .
V: TRBV30
J: TRBJ1-1
DNA: TGTGCCTGGCAGTCAGTTGAAGCTTTCTTT
CDR3: CAWQSVEAFF

size: .
D: .
V: TRBV18
J: TRBJ1-1
DNA: TGTGCCAGCTCACCACTGGTCGGTTCTTTGGTCACTGAAGCTTTCTTT
CDR3: CASSPLVGSLVTEAFF

size: .
D: TRBD1
V: TRBV19
J: TRBJ1-2
DNA: TGTGCCAGTAGTGAAATGGACAGGCGCGGTTATGGCTACACCTTC
CDR3: CASSEMDRRGYGYTF

size: .
D: TRBD2
V: TRBV30
J: TRBJ2-3
DNA: TGTGCCTGGAGTTACGCTAGCGGGGGGGCGACAGATACGCAGTATTTT
CDR3: CAWSYASGGATDTQYF